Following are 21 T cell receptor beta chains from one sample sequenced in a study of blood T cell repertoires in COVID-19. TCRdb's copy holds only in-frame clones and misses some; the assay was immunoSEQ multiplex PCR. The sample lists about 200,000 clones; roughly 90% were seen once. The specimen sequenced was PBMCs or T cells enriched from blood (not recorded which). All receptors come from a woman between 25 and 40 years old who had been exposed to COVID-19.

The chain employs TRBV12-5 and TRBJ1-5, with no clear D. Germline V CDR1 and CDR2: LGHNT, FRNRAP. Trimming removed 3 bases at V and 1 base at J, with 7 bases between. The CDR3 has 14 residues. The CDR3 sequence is CASGFGESNQPQHF. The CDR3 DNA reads TGTGCTAGTGGTTTCGGGGAAAGCAATCAGCCCCAGCATTTT.

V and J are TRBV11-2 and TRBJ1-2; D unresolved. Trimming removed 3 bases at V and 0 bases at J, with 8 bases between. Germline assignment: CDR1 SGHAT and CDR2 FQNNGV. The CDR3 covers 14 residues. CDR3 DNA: TGTGCCAGCAGCTTCCCACAGACTAACTATGGCTACACCTTC. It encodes CASSFPQTNYGYTF.

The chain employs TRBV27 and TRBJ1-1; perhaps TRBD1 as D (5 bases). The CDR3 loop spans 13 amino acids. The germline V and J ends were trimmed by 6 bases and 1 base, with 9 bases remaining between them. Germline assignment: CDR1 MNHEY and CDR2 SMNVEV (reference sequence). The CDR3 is CASRRGQNTEAFF. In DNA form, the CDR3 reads TGTGCCAGCAGGCGAGGACAGAACACTGAAGCTTTCTTT.

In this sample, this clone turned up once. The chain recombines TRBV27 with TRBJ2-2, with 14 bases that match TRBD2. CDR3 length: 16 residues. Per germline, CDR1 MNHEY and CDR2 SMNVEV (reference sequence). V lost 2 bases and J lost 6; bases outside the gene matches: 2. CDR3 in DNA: TGTGCCAGCAGTTTAGGGACTAGCGGGGGTCCCGGGGAGCTGTTTTTT. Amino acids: CASSLGTSGGPGELFF.

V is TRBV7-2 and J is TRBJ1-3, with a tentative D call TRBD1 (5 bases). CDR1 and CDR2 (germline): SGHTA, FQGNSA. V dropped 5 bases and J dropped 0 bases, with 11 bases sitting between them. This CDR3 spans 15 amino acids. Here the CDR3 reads CASSLWGGSGNTIYF. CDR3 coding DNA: TGTGCCAGCAGCCTTTGGGGGGGCTCTGGAAACACCATATATTTT.

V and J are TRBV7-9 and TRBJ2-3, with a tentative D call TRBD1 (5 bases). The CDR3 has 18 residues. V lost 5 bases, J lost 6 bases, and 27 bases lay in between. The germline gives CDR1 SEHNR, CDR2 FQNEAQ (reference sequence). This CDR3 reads CASSQGVVHNLRADTQYF. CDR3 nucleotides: TGTGCCAGCAGCCAAGGGGTAGTCCACAACCTAAGGGCGGATACGCAGTATTTT.

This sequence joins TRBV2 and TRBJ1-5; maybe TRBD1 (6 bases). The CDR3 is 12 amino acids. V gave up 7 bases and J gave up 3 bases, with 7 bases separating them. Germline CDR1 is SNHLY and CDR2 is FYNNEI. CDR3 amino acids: CASTGDNQPQHF. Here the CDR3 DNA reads TGTGCCAGCACAGGGGACAATCAGCCCCAGCATTTT.

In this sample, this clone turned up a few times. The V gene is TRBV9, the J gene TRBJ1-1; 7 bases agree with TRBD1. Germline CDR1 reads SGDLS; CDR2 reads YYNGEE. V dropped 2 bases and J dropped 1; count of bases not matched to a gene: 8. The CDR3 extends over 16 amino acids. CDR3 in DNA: TGTGCCAGCAGCGTCGGCCCAGGGGGGTGGAACACTGAAGCTTTCTTT. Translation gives CASSVGPGGWNTEAFF.

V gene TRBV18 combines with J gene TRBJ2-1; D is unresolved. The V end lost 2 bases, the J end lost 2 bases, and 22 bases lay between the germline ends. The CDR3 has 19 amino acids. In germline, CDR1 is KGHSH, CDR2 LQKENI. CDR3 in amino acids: CASSPNQAGNPATYNEQFF. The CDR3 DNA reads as TGTGCCAGCTCACCAAACCAGGCCGGCAACCCGGCAACCTACAATGAGCAGTTCTTC.

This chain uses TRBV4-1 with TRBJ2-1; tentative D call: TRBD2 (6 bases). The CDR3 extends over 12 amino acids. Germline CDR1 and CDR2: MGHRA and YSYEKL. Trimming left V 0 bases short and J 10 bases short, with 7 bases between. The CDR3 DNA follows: TGCGCCAGCAGCCAAGAGGCGGGGGAGCAGTTCTTC. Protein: CASSQEAGEQFF.

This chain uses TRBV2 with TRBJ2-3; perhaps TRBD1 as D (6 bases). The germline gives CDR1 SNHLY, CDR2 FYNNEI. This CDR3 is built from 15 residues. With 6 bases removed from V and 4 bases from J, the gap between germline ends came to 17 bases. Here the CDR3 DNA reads TGTGCCAGCAGACTACAGGGCGTTGGGGCAGATACGCAGTATTTT. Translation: CASRLQGVGADTQYF.

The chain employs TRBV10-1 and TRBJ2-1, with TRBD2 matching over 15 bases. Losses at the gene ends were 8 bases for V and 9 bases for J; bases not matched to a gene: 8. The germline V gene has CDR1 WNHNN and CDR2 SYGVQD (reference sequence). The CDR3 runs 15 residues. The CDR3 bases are TGCGCCAGCTCCTGGACTAGCGGGGGGGGGAGTGAGCAGTTCTTC. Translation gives CASSWTSGGGSEQFF.

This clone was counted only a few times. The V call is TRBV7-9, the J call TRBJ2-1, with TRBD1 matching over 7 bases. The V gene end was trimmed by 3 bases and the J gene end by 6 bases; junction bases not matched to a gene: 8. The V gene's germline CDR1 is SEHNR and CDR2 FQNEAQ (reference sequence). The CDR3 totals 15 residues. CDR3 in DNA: TGTGCCAGCAGCTTCCGGGACAGTGGGGGCAATGAGCAGTTCTTC. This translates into CASSFRDSGGNEQFF. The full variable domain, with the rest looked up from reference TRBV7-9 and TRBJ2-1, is DTGVSQNPRHKITKRGQNVTFRCDPISEHNRLYWYRQTLGQGPEFLTYFQNEAQLEKSRLLSDRFSAERPKGSFSTLEIQRTEQGDSAMYLCASSFRDSGGNEQFFGPGTRLTVL.

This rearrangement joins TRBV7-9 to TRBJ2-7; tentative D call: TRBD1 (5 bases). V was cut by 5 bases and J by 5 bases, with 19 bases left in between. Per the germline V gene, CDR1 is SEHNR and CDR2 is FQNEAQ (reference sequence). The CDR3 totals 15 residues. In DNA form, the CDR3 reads TGTGCCAGCAGCCCAAAGATCCTCACAGGAGACGAGCAGTACTTC. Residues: CASSPKILTGDEQYF.

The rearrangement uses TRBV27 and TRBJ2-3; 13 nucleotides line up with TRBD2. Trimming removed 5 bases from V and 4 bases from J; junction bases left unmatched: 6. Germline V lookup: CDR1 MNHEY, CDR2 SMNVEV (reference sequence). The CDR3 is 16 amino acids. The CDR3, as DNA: TGTGCCAGCAGTAAGACTAGCGGGGGGCACGCAGATACGCAGTATTTT. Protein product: CASSKTSGGHADTQYF.

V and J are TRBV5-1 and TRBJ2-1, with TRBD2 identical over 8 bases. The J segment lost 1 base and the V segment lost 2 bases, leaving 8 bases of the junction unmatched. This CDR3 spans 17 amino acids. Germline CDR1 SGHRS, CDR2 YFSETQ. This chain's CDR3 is CASSFISGGGSYNEQFF. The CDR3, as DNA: TGCGCCAGCAGCTTTATATCCGGCGGGGGGTCCTACAATGAGCAGTTCTTC.

CDR3 DNA: TGTGCCAGCAGTTTAGGACAGAGCTATGGCTACACCTTC. Its translation: CASSLGQSYGYTF. The chain has TRBV12-3 or TRBV12-4 and TRBJ1-2; possible D gene TRBD1, 5 bases. V lost 1 base, J lost 4 bases, and 7 bases lay in between. This CDR3 has 13 residues.

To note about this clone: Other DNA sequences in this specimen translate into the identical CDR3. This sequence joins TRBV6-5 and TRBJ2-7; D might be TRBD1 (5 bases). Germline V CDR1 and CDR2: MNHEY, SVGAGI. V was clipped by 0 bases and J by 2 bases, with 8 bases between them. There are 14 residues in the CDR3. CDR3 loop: CASSYSRGPYEQYF. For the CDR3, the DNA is TGTGCCAGCAGTTACTCAAGGGGTCCCTACGAGCAGTACTTC.

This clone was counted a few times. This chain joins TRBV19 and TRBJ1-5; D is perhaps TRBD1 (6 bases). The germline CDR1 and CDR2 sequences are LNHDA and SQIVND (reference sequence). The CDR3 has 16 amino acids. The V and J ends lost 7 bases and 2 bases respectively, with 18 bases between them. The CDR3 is CASTPQGRGGNQPQHF. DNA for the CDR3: TGTGCCAGTACTCCTCAGGGGCGCGGCGGCAATCAGCCCCAGCATTTT.

CDR3 in DNA: TGTGCCACCAGCCCTTCGGACAGGTCCACTTACAATGAGCAGTTCTTC. Translated: CATSPSDRSTYNEQFF. The chain couples TRBV24-1 to TRBJ2-1, with TRBD1 matching over 7 bases. Germline CDR1 reads KGHDR; CDR2 reads SFDVKD. The CDR3 consists of 16 residues. The ends lost 7 bases at V and 4 bases at J; junction bases unmatched: 12.

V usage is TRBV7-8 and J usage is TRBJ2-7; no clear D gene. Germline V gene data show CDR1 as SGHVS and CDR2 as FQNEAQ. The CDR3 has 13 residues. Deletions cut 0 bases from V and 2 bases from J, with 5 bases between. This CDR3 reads CASSLATAYEQYF. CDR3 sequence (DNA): TGTGCCAGCAGCTTAGCCACAGCCTACGAGCAGTACTTC.